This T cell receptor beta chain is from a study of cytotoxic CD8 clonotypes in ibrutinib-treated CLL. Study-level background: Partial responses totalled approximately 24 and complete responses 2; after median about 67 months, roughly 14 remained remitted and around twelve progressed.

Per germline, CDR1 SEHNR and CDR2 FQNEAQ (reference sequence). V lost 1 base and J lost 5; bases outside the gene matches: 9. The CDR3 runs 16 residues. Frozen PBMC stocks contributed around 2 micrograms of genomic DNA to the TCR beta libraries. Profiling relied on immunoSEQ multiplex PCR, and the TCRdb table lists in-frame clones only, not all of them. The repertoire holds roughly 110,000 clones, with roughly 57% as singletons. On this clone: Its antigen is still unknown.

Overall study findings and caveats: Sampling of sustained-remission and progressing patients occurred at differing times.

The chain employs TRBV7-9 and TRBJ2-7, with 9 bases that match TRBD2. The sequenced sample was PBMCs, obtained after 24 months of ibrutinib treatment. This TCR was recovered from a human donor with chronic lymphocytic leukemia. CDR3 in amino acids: CASSLDVAGDGDEQYF. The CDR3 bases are TGTGCCAGCAGCTTAGATGTAGCGGGAGACGGGGACGAGCAGTACTTC.